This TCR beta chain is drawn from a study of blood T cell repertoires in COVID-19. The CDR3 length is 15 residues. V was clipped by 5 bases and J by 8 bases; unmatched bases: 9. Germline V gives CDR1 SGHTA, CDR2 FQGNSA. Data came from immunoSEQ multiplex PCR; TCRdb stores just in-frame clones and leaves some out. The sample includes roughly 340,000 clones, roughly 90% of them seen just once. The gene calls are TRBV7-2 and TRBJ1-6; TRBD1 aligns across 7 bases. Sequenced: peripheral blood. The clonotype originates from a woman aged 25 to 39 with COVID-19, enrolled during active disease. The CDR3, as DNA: TGTGCCAGCAGCGCATTAGGGGGCCGGGATTCACCCCTCCACTTT. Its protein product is CASSALGGRDSPLHF.